Included here is one T cell receptor beta chain sequence, with context. As yet, its antigen is unknown. The CDR3 spans 13 residues. Germline lookup yields CDR1 LNHDA and CDR2 SQIVND (reference sequence). After removal of 2 bases from V and 6 bases from J, the junction contained 3 bases not matched to a gene. This entry belongs to a study of cytomegalovirus exposure and HLA in healthy donors. The study's findings and limits: Most TCR sequences were uncommon, yet certain public TCRs appeared in many donors. The authors listed 150 to 200 TCR beta chains as cytomegalovirus-associated. CMV antigen specificity of three CMV-associated chains was confirmed in vitro. With high specificity and sensitivity, the classifier reportedly diagnosed cytomegalovirus status.

The repertoire was sequenced with immunoSEQ multiplex PCR; TCRdb's copy has only in-frame clones and lacks some. The sample carries around 140,000 clones, 89% recorded once. The chain links TRBV19 to TRBJ1-2; 7 bases are shared with TRBD1. Sample: PBMCs. This clonotype was sampled from a woman in her late teens or twenties in good health and CMV-seronegative. The CDR3 here is CASSINRGNGYTF. The CDR3 coding sequence is TGTGCCAGTAGTATAAACAGGGGAAATGGCTACACCTTC. Using reference TRBV19 and TRBJ1-2 for the parts outside the CDR3, the full variable domain is DGGITQSPKYLFRKEGQNVTLSCEQNLNHDAMYWYRQDPGQGLRLIYYSQIVNDFQKGDIAEGYSVSREKKESFPLTVTSAQKNPTAFYLCASSINRGNGYTFGSGTRLTVV.